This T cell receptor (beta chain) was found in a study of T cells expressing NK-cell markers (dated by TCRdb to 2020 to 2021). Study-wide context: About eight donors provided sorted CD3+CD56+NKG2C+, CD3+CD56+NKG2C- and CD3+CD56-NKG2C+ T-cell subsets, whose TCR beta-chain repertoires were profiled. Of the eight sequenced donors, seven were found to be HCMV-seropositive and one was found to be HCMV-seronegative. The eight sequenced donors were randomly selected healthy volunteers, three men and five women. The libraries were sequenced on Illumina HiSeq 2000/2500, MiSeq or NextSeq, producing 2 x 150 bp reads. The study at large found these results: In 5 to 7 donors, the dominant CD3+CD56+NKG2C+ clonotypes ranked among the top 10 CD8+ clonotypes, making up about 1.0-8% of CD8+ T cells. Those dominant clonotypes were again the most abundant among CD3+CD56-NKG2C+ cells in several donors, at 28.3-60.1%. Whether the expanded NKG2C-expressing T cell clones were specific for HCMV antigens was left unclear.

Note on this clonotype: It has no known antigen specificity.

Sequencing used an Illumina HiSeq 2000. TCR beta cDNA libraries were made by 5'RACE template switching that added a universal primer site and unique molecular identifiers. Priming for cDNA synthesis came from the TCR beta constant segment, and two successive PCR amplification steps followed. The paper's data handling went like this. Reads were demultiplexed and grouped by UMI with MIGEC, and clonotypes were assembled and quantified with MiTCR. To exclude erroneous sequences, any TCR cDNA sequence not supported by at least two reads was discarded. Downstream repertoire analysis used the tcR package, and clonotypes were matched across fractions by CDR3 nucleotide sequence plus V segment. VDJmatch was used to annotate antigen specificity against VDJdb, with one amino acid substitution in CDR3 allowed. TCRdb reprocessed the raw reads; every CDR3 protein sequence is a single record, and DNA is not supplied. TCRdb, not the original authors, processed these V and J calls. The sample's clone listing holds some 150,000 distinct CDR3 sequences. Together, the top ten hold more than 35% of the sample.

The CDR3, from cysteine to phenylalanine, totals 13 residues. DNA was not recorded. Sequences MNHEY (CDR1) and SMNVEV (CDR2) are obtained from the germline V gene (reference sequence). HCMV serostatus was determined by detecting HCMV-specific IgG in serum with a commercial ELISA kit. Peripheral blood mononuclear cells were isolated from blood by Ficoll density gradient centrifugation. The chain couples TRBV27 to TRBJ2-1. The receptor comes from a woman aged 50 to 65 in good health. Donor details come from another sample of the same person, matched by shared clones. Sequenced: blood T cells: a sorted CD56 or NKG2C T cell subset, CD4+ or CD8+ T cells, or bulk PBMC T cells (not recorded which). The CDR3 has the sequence CASSFPPYNEQFF.